This is a list of T cell receptor beta chains from one sample in a study of T cell clones after liver transplantation. TCRdb's copy holds only in-frame clones and misses some; the assay was immunoSEQ multiplex PCR. The repertoire holds about 75,000 clones, with about 85% as singletons. Sequenced here: CD4+ T cells from blood, sampled roughly 48 months after liver transplant. The origin of the receptors is a human patient who received a liver transplant. Some of the T cells may derive from the graft donor. The CDR3 runs from the conserved cysteine through the conserved F or W. D genes are given only for firm matches. Part of the rows lack a size; the others show once, few, many or a class for expanded clones.

abundance	j_gene	d_gene	v_gene	CDR3aa	CDR3nt
NA	TRBJ2-5	NA	TRBV7-2	CASSPAVQETQYF	TGTGCCAGCAGCCCCGCGGTCCAAGAGACCCAGTACTTC
NA	TRBJ1-5	NA	TRBV18	CASSPPGFRQQRYSNQPQHF	TGTGCCAGCTCACCACCGGGTTTTCGTCAACAGAGATATAGCAATCAGCCCCAGCATTTT
NA	TRBJ1-5	NA	TRBV9	CASSLGDQPQHF	TGTGCCAGCAGCCTGGGGGATCAGCCCCAGCATTTT
NA	TRBJ2-1	TRBD1	TRBV29-1	CSVASDRGRGNEQFF	TGCAGCGTTGCGTCGGACAGGGGGCGAGGTAATGAGCAGTTCTTC
NA	TRBJ1-5	NA	TRBV19	CASSTQGLRGNQPQHF	TGTGCCAGTAGTACCCAGGGCCTCAGGGGCAATCAGCCCCAGCATTTT
NA	TRBJ2-3	TRBD2	TRBV4-2	CASSQDLPHWGGTSTDTQYF	TGTGCCAGCAGCCAAGATCTACCCCACTGGGGAGGGACTAGCACAGATACGCAGTATTTT
NA	TRBJ2-4	NA	TRBV7-9	CASSFSSRTPEAKNIQYF	TGTGCCAGCAGCTTCAGCTCGCGGACTCCCGAAGCCAAAAACATTCAGTACTTC
NA	TRBJ2-7	NA	TRBV6-5	CASSYGQGGRNEQYF	TGTGCCAGCAGTTACGGTCAAGGGGGGCGGAACGAGCAGTACTTC
NA	TRBJ2-7	NA	TRBV20-1	CSARQSYEQYF	TGCAGTGCTAGACAAAGCTACGAGCAGTACTTC
NA	TRBJ2-7	NA	TRBV11-2	CASSLRRGQTFDEQYF	TGTGCCAGCAGTTTAAGACGGGGGCAGACGTTTGACGAGCAGTACTTC
NA	TRBJ2-1	TRBD2	TRBV5-1	CASSLAGTRGINEQFF	TGCGCCAGCAGCTTGGCCGGGACTAGGGGGATCAATGAGCAGTTCTTC
once	TRBJ2-7	NA	TRBV28	CASSLGGQSYEQYF	TGTGCCAGCAGTTTGGGGGGACAAAGTTACGAGCAGTACTTC
few	TRBJ2-3	NA	TRBV29-1	CSVGRTDTQYF	TGCAGCGTTGGTCGCACAGATACGCAGTATTTT
few	TRBJ1-1	NA	TRBV9	CASSDSRVAEAFF	TGTGCCAGCAGCGATAGCAGGGTGGCTGAAGCTTTCTTT
NA	TRBJ1-1	NA	TRBV18	CASSPRDGFEAFF	TGTGCCAGCTCACCAAGGGACGGATTCGAAGCTTTCTTT
once	TRBJ2-5	NA	TRBV29-1	CSVERVKETQYF	TGCAGCGTTGAGCGTGTTAAAGAGACCCAGTACTTC
few	TRBJ2-7	NA	TRBV28	CASSDVSPPEQYF	TGTGCCAGCAGCGACGTATCCCCCCCCGAGCAGTACTTC
NA	TRBJ2-7	NA	TRBV11-2	CASSLGSEEQYF	TGTGCCAGCAGCTTAGGTAGTGAGGAGCAGTACTTC
NA	TRBJ2-2	TRBD2	TRBV5-6	CASTPTPSGGYTGELFF	TGTGCCAGCACCCCAACCCCCAGCGGGGGTTACACCGGGGAGCTGTTTTTT
NA	TRBJ2-3	TRBD2	TRBV28	CASSDLAGGTDTQYF	TGTGCCAGCAGTGACCTAGCGGGGGGCACAGATACGCAGTATTTT
once	TRBJ2-3	TRBD2	TRBV11-2	CASSVTTSGGADTQYF	TGTGCCAGCAGCGTAACGACTAGCGGGGGGGCAGATACGCAGTATTTT
NA	TRBJ2-5	NA	TRBV19	CASSIVVGETQYF	TGTGCCAGTAGTATAGTTGTGGGAGAGACCCAGTACTTC
NA	TRBJ2-7	TRBD2	TRBV7-2	CASSLARSTSGRTYEQYF	TGTGCCAGCAGCTTAGCCCGATCAACTAGCGGTAGGACCTACGAGCAGTACTTC
NA	TRBJ2-1	TRBD2	TRBV10-2	CASNTGGYNEQFF	TGCGCCAGCAATACGGGGGGGTACAATGAGCAGTTCTTC
few	TRBJ2-1	NA	TRBV30	CAWSVQHNEQFF	TGTGCCTGGAGTGTACAGCACAATGAGCAGTTCTTC
few	TRBJ2-3	NA	TRBV7-9	CASSLNLLPTDTQYF	TGTGCCAGCAGCTTAAACTTACTCCCCACAGATACGCAGTATTTT
NA	TRBJ2-7	TRBD1	TRBV11-2	CASSRGQGAYEQYF	TGTGCCAGCAGCCGGGGACAGGGGGCCTACGAGCAGTACTTC
NA	TRBJ1-5	NA	TRBV7-2	CASSSGGPARQPQHF	TGTGCCAGCAGCTCCGGAGGCCCAGCTAGGCAGCCCCAGCATTTT
NA	TRBJ2-5	NA	TRBV29-1	CSVTDFQETQYF	TGCAGCGTTACGGACTTTCAAGAGACCCAGTACTTC
once	TRBJ2-3	TRBD1	TRBV4-2	CASSWGQVSTDTQYF	TGTGCCAGCAGCTGGGGACAGGTTAGCACAGATACGCAGTATTTT
NA	TRBJ1-1	NA	TRBV5-5	CASSLGGGVNTEAFF	TGTGCCAGCAGCTTGGGAGGGGGAGTGAACACTGAAGCTTTCTTT
NA	TRBJ1-5	NA	TRBV7-2	CASSSTLDQPQHF	TGTGCCAGCAGCTCTACTTTGGATCAGCCCCAGCATTTT
few	TRBJ2-6	NA	TRBV11-3	CASSPSGANVLTF	TGTGCCAGCAGCCCCTCTGGGGCCAACGTCCTGACTTTC
NA	TRBJ2-1	TRBD1	TRBV9	CASSYDRALYNEQFF	TGTGCCAGCAGCTACGACAGGGCCCTATACAATGAGCAGTTCTTC
NA	TRBJ2-3	TRBD1	TRBV7-2	CASSLESGGYADTQYF	TGTGCCAGCAGCTTAGAGTCAGGGGGCTATGCAGATACGCAGTATTTT
NA	TRBJ2-7	TRBD2	TRBV28	CASRTSGRAYEQYF	TGTGCCAGCCGGACTAGCGGGAGGGCCTACGAGCAGTACTTC